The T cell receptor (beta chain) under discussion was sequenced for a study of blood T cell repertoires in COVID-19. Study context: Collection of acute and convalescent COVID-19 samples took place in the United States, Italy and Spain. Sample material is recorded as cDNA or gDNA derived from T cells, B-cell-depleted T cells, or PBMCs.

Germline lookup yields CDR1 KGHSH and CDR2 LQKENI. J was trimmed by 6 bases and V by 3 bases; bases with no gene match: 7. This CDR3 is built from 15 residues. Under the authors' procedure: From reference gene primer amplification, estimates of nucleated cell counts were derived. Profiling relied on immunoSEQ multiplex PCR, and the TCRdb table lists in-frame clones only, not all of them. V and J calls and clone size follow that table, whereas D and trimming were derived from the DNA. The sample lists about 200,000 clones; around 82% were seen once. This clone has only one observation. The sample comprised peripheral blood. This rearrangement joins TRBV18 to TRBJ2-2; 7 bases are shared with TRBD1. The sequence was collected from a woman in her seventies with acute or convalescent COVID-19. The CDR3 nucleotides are TGTGCCAGCTCACCCACGACAGGGATCCCCGGGGAGCTGTTTTTT. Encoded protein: CASSPTTGIPGELFF.